These T cell receptor beta chains were read from a single sample in a study of OX40 agonist ivuxolimab in advanced cancers. Sequenced by immunoSEQ multiplex PCR; TCRdb stores in-frame clones only, minus some. The sample includes about 12,000 clones, about 80% of them seen just once. The sample in question was CD4+ or CD8+ T cells sorted from blood, obtained in a trial of the OX40 agonist ivuxolimab. These TCRs come from an adult with an advanced solid tumor such as melanoma, head and neck, liver or kidney cancer. Each CDR3 is given with its conserved first and last residue. D genes are given only for firm matches. The listing skips clone size in some rows; elsewhere it reads once, few, many or a size class.

>.|TRBD1|TRBV9|TRBJ2-7
TGTGCCAGCAGCGCATCCGGGACAGGAGGATACGAGCAGTACTTC
CASSASGTGGYEQYF
>.|TRBD2|TRBV4-3|TRBJ2-1
TGCGCCAGCAGCCAAGTAGACGGGAGGGCCCTGGATGAGCAGTTCTTC
CASSQVDGRALDEQFF
>few|TRBD2|TRBV9|TRBJ2-1
TGTGCCAGCAGCGCCGGCCGGGCTAGCGGGACTGATGAGCAGTTCTTC
CASSAGRASGTDEQFF
>.|TRBD1|TRBV5-1|TRBJ1-2
TGCGCCAGCAGCTTGGGACAGGGCTACTATGGCTACACCTTC
CASSLGQGYYGYTF
>.|.|TRBV9|TRBJ1-1
TGTGCCAGCAGCGCCACAAGGGCGAACACTGAAGCTTTCTTT
CASSATRANTEAFF
>.|.|TRBV6-4|TRBJ1-6
TGTGCCAGCAGTCCCGGGGTCTATAATTCACCCCTCCACTTT
CASSPGVYNSPLHF
>.|.|TRBV27|TRBJ1-2
TGTGCCAGCGCATCCCCCGACAGCCACTACTATGGCTACACCTTC
CASASPDSHYYGYTF
>.|TRBD1|TRBV30|TRBJ1-1
TGTGCCTGGAGGGGGACAGGGGAAGCTTTCTTT
CAWRGTGEAFF
>.|TRBD1|TRBV13|TRBJ2-2
TGTGCCAGCAGCTCCACCGGGACAGGTGCCCCGGGCGGGGAGCTGTTTTTT
CASSSTGTGAPGGELFF
>once|.|TRBV5-1|TRBJ2-4
TGCGCCAGCAGCTTGGATGGCCTAGCCAAAAACATTCAGTACTTC
CASSLDGLAKNIQYF
>.|.|TRBV27|TRBJ2-1
TGTGCCAGCAGCCATTCCGAGGGGGAGAGGAACAATGAGCAGTTCTTC
CASSHSEGERNNEQFF
>.|TRBD2|TRBV16|TRBJ2-1
TGTGCCAGCACTATGGGGGAGGGGACCTACAATGAGCAGTTCTTC
CASTMGEGTYNEQFF
>.|.|TRBV27|TRBJ2-1
TGTGCCAGCAGCTCGGAAACTATCTCCTACAATGAGCAGTTCTTC
CASSSETISYNEQFF
>.|.|TRBV7-9|TRBJ1-1
TGTGCCAGCAGCGCCTTAAACACTGAAGCTTTCTTT
CASSALNTEAFF
>.|.|TRBV9|TRBJ2-7
TGTGCCAGCAGCCCCGGACTGAAGAGCTACGAGCAGTACTTC
CASSPGLKSYEQYF
>.|.|TRBV13|TRBJ2-5
TGTGCCAGCAGCTTAGTCGGGACCCACGAAGAGACCCAGTACTTC
CASSLVGTHEETQYF
>few|.|TRBV18|TRBJ1-1
TGTGCCAGCTCACCAGGAGGTACAGGGTCCACTGAAGCTTTCTTT
CASSPGGTGSTEAFF
>.|TRBD1|TRBV18|TRBJ2-3
TGTGCCAGCTCCGCGACAGGGGGCGCAGATACGCAGTATTTT
CASSATGGADTQYF
>.|TRBD2|TRBV28|TRBJ2-1
TGTGCCAGCAGTCCTATGGGACTAGCCCTCTACAATGAGCAGTTCTTC
CASSPMGLALYNEQFF
>.|TRBD1|TRBV29-1|TRBJ2-7
TGCAGCGCTGGTCGGGGACAGACCTACGAGCAGTACTTC
CSAGRGQTYEQYF
>.|.|TRBV6-1|TRBJ1-2
TGTGCCAGCAGTGAAGGACAGGAGTATGGCTACACCTTC
CASSEGQEYGYTF
>.|TRBD1|TRBV5-1|TRBJ1-3
TGCGCCAGCAGCACGGGGACAGGGAGCTCTGGAAACACCATATATTTT
CASSTGTGSSGNTIYF
>.|.|TRBV6-1|TRBJ1-1
TGTGCCAGCAGTGAAGCGAGGGGAATGAACACTGAAGCTTTCTTT
CASSEARGMNTEAFF
>.|TRBD1|TRBV5-1|TRBJ2-5
TGCGCCAGCGGGTGGGACAGGGGACAAGAGACCCAGTACTTC
CASGWDRGQETQYF